This T cell receptor beta chain was identified during a study of T cell responses to AZD1222 COVID-19 vaccine. General study points: Seropositivity was recorded at baseline in only 6 or 7 AZD1222 recipients. Two AZD1222 administrations were followed by greater Spike-specific TCR breadth and depth. Females made up more of the donors, who were largely white British, and clonal diversity may have come out too low.

Libraries were prepared by immunoSEQ multiplex PCR; TCRdb keeps only in-frame clonotypes and omits some of them. The data hold about 170,000 clones, with 90% to 95% observed a single time. Of note for this clone: Its antigen remains unidentified.

This sequence originates from an adult in good health. Sequences were derived from peripheral blood, sampled on day 0 of AZD1222 vaccination.

CDR3 sequence reads: CASSEGMTYEQYF. DNA for the CDR3: TGTGCCAGTAGTGAGGGGATGACCTACGAGCAGTACTTC. The rearrangement uses TRBV19 and TRBJ2-7; the D gene could be TRBD1 or TRBD2 (5 bases each). Germline CDR1 is LNHDA and CDR2 is SQIVND (reference sequence). The CDR3 is made up of 13 amino acids. Trimming took off 5 bases at V and 2 bases at J, with 10 bases between the two ends.